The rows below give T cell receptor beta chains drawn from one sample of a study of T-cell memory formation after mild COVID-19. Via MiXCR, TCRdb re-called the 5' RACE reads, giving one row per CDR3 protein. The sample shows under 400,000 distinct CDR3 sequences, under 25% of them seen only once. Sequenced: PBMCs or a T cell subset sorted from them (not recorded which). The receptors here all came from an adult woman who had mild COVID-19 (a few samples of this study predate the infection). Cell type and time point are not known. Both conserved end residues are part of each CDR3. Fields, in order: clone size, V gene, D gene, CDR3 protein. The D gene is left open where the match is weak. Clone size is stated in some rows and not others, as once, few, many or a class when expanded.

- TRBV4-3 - CASSGLPGYEQYF
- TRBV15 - CATSRGGSMAKNEQFF
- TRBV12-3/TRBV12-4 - CASSSPTRYGYTF
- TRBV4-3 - CASSQEGVGGTANEQYF
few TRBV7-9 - CASSLQGASEAFF
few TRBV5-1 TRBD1 CASSFGQVRELAKNIQYF
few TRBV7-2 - CASRTYFVRGFHETQYF
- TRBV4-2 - CASSQDGDGARTDTQYF
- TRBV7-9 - CASSLGILTAGPEAFF
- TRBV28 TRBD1 CASSPPGQSGNTIYF
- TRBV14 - CASSQKQVGTEAFF
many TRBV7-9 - CASSLASGETQYF
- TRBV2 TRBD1 CASSGTETMNTEAFF
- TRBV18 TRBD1 CASSPARGSNEKLFF
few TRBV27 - CASSPLKDTGELFF
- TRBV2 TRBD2 CASSPVGGISTDTQYF
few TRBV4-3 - CASSQDIRGGTDDEQFF
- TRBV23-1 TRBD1 CASTTFAGQGAPRVTKNIQYF
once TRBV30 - CAWSLLEGVGYTF
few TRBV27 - CASGEGGEQYF
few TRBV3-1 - CASSLSGGGTEAFF
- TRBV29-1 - CSVKQGITDTQYF
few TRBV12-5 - CASGLVISSSGDTQYF
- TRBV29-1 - CSVVPSSYNEQFF
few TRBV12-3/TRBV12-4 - CASSLFSGVEQFF
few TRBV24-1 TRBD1 CATSDSRGRHTQYF
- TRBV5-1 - CASSFEGASYEQYF
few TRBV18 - CASSPLASYEQYF
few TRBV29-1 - CSVRPNTGELFF
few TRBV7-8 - CASSLISRGSGDGYTF
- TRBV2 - CASSERADIGEKLFF
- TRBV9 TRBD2 CASSVVAERGAEQYF
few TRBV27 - CASSWSLGETQYF
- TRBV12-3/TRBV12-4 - CASSRGAGKLTQYF
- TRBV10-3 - CAISNNLSNQPQHF
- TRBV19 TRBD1 CASTSSGTGYHEQYF
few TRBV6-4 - CASIPKTQYF
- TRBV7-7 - CASSLAYTPAHEQFF
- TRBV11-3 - CAIRGWGPSTDTQYF
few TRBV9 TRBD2 CASSVRPTSGINNEQFF
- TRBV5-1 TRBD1 CASSLTGGASTDTQYF
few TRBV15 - CATSAHGGTYEQYF
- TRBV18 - CASSPYPDSNYGYTF
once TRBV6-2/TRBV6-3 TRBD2 CASSYLAGAYEQYF
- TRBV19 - CASSTGTNSPLHF
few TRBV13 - CASSVTGTEAFF
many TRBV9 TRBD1 CASSVRGSPGTGELFF
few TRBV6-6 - CASSPVGYGYTF
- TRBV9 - CASSGSGNYGYTF
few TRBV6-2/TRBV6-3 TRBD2 CASWTSGTYNEQFF
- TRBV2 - CASRDPGPTEAFF